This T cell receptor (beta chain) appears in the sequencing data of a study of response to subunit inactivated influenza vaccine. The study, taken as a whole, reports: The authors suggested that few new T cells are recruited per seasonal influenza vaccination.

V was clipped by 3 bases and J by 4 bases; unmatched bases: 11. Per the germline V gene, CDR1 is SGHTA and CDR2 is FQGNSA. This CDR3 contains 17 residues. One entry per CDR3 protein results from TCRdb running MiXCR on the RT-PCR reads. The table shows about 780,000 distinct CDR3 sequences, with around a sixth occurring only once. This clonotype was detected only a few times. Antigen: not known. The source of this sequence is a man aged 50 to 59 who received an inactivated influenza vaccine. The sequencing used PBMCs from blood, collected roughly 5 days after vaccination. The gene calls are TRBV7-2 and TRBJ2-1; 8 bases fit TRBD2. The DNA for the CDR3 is TGTGCCAGCAGCTTCAGACGGGCCAGCGGGGGTTACAATGAGCAGTTCTTC. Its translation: CASSFRRASGGYNEQFF.